The present TCR beta chain was sequenced within a study of blood T cell repertoires in COVID-19. Across the whole study: Sources were T cells, B-cell-depleted T cells, or PBMCs; the material itself was cDNA or gDNA.

As originally analysed: Estimates of nucleated cell counts were drawn from the amplification of reference gene primers. Clones were sequenced by immunoSEQ multiplex PCR, and TCRdb holds only the in-frame ones, with some missing. V, J and clone size reflect that table, while D and trimming were determined from the DNA. The data hold 220,000 or so clones, with 80% to 90% observed a single time. Clinical histories supplied by participants themselves formed the basis of cohort assignment. This TCR was sampled from a woman aged 18-29 years in a cohort exposed to, infected with or recovered from COVID-19 (not recorded which). Sequencing was done on a sample of PBMCs or T cells enriched from blood (not recorded which).

In DNA, the CDR3 is TGTGCCAGTAGTTTTTTATATAATGAAAAACTGTTTTTT. Residues: CASSFLYNEKLFF. The rearrangement links TRBV19 to TRBJ1-4; D remains unclear. Looked up from germline, CDR1 is LNHDA and CDR2 is SQIVND (reference sequence). The CDR3 is made up of 13 amino acids. V was clipped by 5 bases and J by 4 bases, with 8 bases between them. Filled out from reference TRBV19 and TRBJ1-4, the complete variable domain reads DGGITQSPKYLFRKEGQNVTLSCEQNLNHDAMYWYRQDPGQGLRLIYYSQIVNDFQKGDIAEGYSVSREKKESFPLTVTSAQKNPTAFYLCASSFLYNEKLFFGSGTQLSVL.